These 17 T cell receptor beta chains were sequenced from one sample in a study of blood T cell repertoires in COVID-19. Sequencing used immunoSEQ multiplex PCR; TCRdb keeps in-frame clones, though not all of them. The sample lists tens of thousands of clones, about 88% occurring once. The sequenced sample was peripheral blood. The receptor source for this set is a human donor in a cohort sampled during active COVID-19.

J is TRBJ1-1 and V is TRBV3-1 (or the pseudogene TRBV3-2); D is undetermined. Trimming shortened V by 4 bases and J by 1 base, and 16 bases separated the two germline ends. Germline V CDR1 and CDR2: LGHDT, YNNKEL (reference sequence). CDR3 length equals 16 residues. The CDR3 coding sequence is TGTGCCAGCAGCCCACAACTTCGGACTGGGAACACTGAAGCTTTCTTT. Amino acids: CASSPQLRTGNTEAFF.

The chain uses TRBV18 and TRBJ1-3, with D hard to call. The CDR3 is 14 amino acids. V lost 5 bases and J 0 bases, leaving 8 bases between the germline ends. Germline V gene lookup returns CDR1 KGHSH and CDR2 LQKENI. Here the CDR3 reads CASSMVLSGNTIYF. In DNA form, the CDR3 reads TGTGCCAGCTCAATGGTACTCTCTGGAAACACCATATATTTT.

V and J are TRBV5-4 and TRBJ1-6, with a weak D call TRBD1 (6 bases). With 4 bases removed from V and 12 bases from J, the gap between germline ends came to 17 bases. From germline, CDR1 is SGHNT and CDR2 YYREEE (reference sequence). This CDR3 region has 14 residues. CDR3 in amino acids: CASSPGTGGRPLHF. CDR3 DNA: TGTGCCAGCAGCCCGGGGACGGGGGGCCGACCCCTCCACTTT. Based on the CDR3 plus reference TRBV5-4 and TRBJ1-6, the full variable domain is ETGVTQSPTHLIKTRGQQVTLRCSSQSGHNTVSWYQQALGQGPQFIFQYYREEENGRGNFPPRFSGLQFPNYSSELNVNALELDDSALYLCASSPGTGGRPLHFGNGTRLTVT.

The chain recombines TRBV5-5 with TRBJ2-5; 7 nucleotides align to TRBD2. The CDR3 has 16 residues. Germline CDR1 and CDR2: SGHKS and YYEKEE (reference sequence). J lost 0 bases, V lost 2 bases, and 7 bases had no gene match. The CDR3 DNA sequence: TGTGCCAGCAGCTTTGGGGCGGGAGAGAACCAAGAGACCCAGTACTTC. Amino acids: CASSFGAGENQETQYF.

The CDR3 region has the DNA TGTGCCAGCACCCCTCTAGCGGGGATCACAGATACGCAGTATTTT. This gives the protein CASTPLAGITDTQYF. V is TRBV2 and J is TRBJ2-3, with 9 bases matching TRBD2. The germline CDR1 and CDR2 sequences are SNHLY and FYNNEI. This CDR3 has 15 amino acids. Germline trimming cut 7 bases from V and 2 bases from J; bases unmatched to any gene: 7.

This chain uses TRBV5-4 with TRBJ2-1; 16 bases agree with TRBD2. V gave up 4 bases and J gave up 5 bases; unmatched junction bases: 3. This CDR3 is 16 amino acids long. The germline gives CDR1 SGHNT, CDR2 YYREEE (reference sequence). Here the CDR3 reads CASSPGTSGGDNEQFF. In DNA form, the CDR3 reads TGTGCCAGCAGCCCCGGGACTAGCGGGGGGGACAATGAGCAGTTCTTC.

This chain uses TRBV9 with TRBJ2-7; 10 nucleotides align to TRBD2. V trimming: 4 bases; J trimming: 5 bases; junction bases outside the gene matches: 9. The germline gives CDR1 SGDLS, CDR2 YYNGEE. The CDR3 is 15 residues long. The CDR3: CASSPNRLAGDEQYF. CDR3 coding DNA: TGTGCCAGCAGCCCAAATAGGCTAGCGGGGGACGAGCAGTACTTC.

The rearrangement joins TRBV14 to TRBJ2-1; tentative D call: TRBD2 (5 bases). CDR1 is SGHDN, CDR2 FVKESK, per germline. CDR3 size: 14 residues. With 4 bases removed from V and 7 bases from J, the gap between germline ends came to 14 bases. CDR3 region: CASSRHLGVNEQFF. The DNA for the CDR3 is TGTGCCAGCAGCCGGCACCTGGGAGTTAATGAGCAGTTCTTC. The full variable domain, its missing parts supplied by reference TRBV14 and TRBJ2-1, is EAGVTQFPSHSVIEKGQTVTLRCDPISGHDNLYWYRRVMGKEIKFLLHFVKESKQDESGMPNNRFLAERTGGTYSTLKVQPAELEDSGVYFCASSRHLGVNEQFFGPGTRLTVL.

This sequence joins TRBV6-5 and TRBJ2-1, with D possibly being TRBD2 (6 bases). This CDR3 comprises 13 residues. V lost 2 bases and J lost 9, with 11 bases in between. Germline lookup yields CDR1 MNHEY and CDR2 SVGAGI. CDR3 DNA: TGTGCCAGCAGTTACGAGAGCGGGCTTGAGCAGTTCTTC. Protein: CASSYESGLEQFF.

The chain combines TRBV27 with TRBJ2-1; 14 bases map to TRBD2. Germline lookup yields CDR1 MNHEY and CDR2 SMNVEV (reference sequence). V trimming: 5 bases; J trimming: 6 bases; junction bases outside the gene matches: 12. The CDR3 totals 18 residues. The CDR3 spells CASSRVPGLAGEANEQFF. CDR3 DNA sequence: TGTGCCAGCAGTCGCGTCCCGGGACTAGCGGGGGAAGCCAATGAGCAGTTCTTC.

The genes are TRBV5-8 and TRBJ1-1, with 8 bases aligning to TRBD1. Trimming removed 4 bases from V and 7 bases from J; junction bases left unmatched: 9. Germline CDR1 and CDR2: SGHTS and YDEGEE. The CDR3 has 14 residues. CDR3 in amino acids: CASSPDRDFSEAFF. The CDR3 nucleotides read TGTGCCAGCAGCCCGGACAGGGACTTCAGTGAAGCTTTCTTT.

CDR3 bases: TGTGCCAGCACCGGAACAGGGTTCCAGCCCCAGCATTTT. As protein: CASTGTGFQPQHF. V is TRBV6-6 and J is TRBJ1-5; possible D gene TRBD1, 6 bases. The CDR3 sequence is 13 residues long. The germline V and J ends were trimmed by 7 bases and 7 bases, with 14 bases remaining between them. Germline V lookup: CDR1 MNHNY, CDR2 SVGAGI (reference sequence).

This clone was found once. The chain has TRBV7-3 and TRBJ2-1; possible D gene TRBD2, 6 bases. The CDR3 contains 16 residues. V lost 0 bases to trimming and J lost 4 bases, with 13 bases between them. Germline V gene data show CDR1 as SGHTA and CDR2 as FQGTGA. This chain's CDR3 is CASSLTGLARYNEQFF. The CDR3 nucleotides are TGTGCCAGCAGCTTAACGGGGCTAGCGAGGTACAATGAGCAGTTCTTC.

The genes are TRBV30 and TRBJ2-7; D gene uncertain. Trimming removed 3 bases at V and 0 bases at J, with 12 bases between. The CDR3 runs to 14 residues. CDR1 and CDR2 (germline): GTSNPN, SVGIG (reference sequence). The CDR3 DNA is TGTGCCTGGAGGCGGCAGTCAAGCTCCTACGAGCAGTACTTC. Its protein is CAWRRQSSSYEQYF.

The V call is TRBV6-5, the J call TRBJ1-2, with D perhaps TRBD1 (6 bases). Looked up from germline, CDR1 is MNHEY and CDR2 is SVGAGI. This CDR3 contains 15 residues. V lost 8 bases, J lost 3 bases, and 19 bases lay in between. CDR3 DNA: TGTGCCAGCTCGCCTAGTCCAGGGGTGCACTATGGCTACACCTTC. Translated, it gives CASSPSPGVHYGYTF.

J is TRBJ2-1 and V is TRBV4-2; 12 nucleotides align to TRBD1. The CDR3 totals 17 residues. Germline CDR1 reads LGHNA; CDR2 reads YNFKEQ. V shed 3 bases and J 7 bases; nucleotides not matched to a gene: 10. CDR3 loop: CASSHPIGGQGANEQFF. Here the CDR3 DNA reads TGTGCCAGCAGCCACCCTATTGGGGGACAGGGGGCAAATGAGCAGTTCTTC.

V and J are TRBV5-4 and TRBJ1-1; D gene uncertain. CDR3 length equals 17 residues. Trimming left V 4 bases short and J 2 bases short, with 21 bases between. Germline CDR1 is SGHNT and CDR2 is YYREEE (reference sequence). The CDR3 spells CASSANPTDSFNTEAFF. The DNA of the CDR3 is TGTGCCAGCAGCGCCAATCCGACGGACTCTTTTAACACTGAAGCTTTCTTT.